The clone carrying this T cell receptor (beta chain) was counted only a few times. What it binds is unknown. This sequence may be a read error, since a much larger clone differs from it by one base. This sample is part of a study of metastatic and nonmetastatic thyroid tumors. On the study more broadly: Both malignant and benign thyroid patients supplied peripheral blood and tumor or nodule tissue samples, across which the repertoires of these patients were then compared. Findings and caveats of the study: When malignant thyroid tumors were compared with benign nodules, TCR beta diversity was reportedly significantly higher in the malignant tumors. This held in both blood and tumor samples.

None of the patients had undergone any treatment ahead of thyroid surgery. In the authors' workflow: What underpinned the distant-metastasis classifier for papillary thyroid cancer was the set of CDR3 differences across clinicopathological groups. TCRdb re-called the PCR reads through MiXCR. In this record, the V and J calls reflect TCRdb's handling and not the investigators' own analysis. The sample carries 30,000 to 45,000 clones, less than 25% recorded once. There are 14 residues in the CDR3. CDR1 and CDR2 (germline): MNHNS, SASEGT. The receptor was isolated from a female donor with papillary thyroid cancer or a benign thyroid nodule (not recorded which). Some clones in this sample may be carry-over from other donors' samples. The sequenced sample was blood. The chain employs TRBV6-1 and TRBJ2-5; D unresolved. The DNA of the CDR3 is TGCGCCAGCAGCCCCCTGACCTTGGGAGAGACCCAGTACTTC. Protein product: CASSPLTLGETQYF.